The 26 T cell receptor beta chains below come from one sample, sequenced in a study of CD8+CD57+ T cells in acquired aplastic anemia. Sequencing was done on patients that had shown CD8+CD57+ cell expansion by flow cytometry. The study profiled TCR beta VDJ and CDR3 using genomic DNA as template. One entry per CDR3 protein, called by TCRdb with MiXCR from the reads. The profile shows under 500,000 distinct CDR3 sequences, approximately 32% of them singletons. Sequencing was performed on sorted CD4+, CD8+, or CD8+CD57+ T cells (not recorded which) from PBMCs. Every receptor here comes from a human donor with aplastic anemia.

This clonotype occurred a few times. The chain combines TRBV9 with TRBJ2-5, with D tentatively TRBD2 (6 bases). Germline lookup yields CDR1 SGDLS and CDR2 YYNGEE. Trimming shortened V by 4 bases and J by 1 base, and 8 bases separated the two germline ends. This CDR3 comprises 13 residues. The CDR3, as DNA: TGTGCCAGCAGCTACGGGAGCCAAGAGACCCAGTACTTC. Translated: CASSYGSQETQYF.

This chain joins TRBV6-1 and TRBJ2-4; TRBD1 matches at 7 bases. Germline-derived CDR1 and CDR2 are MNHNS and SASEGT. The length of the CDR3 is 16 residues. V lost 6 bases, J lost 0 bases, and 8 bases stayed unmatched. In DNA form, the CDR3 reads TGTGCCAGCAGGTTCGGGGACAGACTAGCCAAAAACATTCAGTACTTC. It encodes CASRFGDRLAKNIQYF.

About this clonotype itself: An end of the junction differs from the germline gene, which may be a read error. The chain has TRBV12-3 or TRBV12-4 and TRBJ2-7; unclear D gene. The CDR3 has 11 residues. CDR3 in amino acids: CASSLNYEQHF. The CDR3 nucleotides read TGTGCCAGCAGTCTTAACTACGAGCAGCACTTC.

This clonotype was observed a handful of times. The V call is TRBV12-5, the J call TRBJ1-3, with D unresolved. Germline V lookup: CDR1 LGHNT, CDR2 FRNRAP. The CDR3 contains 16 residues. Trimming left V 0 bases short and J 4 bases short, with 13 bases between. Here the CDR3 DNA reads TGTGCTAGTGGTTTGGTACTAAACCCCTCCGGAAACACCATATATTTT. It encodes CASGLVLNPSGNTIYF.

Points on this clonotype: This could be a read error, since a much larger clone is one nucleotide away. This likely comes from a read error, as the CDR3 has no conserved phenylalanine or tryptophan at its end. This chain uses TRBV20-1 with TRBJ2-7; 11 bases fit TRBD2. This CDR3 region has 14 residues. V was pared by 5 bases and J by 3 bases, with 6 bases of the junction left unmatched. Germline assignment: CDR1 DFQATT and CDR2 SNEGSKA (reference sequence). CDR3 coding DNA: TGCAGTGCTCACGAGACTAGCGGGGTCTACGAGCAGTACCTC. It translates to CSAHETSGVYEQYL.

This clonotype was observed a handful of times. The V call is TRBV20-1, the J call TRBJ1-1, with 8 nucleotides matching TRBD1. CDR1 and CDR2 (germline): DFQATT, SNEGSKA (reference sequence). Trimming at V came to 6 bases and at J to 5 bases, leaving 5 bases not matched to a gene. This CDR3 is 12 amino acids long. The CDR3 loop reads CSATDRGTEAFF. Here the CDR3 DNA reads TGCAGTGCGACCGACAGGGGAACTGAAGCTTTCTTT.

This clonotype has only one observation. This may arise from a read error, as a much more abundant clone is one base away. The genes are TRBV10-3 and TRBJ2-1, with 8 bases matching TRBD1. CDR1 ENHRY and CDR2 SYGVKD come from the germline V gene. The CDR3 is 15 amino acids. The junction had 9 bases not matched to a gene; V was cut back by 5 bases and J by 6 bases. In nucleotides, the CDR3 is TGTGCCATCAGTCCCCAGGGGGCGAGTACCAATGAGCAGTTCTTC. Translation gives CAISPQGASTNEQFF.

The chain uses TRBV29-1 and TRBJ2-1; perhaps TRBD1 as D (6 bases). CDR1 is SQVTM and CDR2 is ANQGSEA in the germline V gene. Trimming cost V 6 bases and J 0 bases, with 30 bases left between them. The CDR3 runs 20 residues. The CDR3 sequence is CSVARPVRGGLPSSYNEQFF. CDR3 sequence (DNA): TGCAGCGTGGCCCGGCCCGTGAGAGGGGGTTTACCAAGCTCCTACAATGAGCAGTTCTTC.

This clonotype was seen repeatedly, ten times or more. The chain links TRBV12-3 or TRBV12-4 to TRBJ2-5; 16 positions match TRBD2. The V gene end was trimmed by 8 bases and the J gene end by 5 bases; junction bases not matched to a gene: 2. This CDR3 region has 14 residues. CDR3 protein: CASGTSGGGETQYF. As DNA, the CDR3 is TGTGCCAGCGGGACTAGCGGGGGGGGCGAGACCCAGTACTTC.

About this clonotype itself: The conserved phenylalanine or tryptophan is not found at the CDR3 terminus, so this likely reflects a read error. The chain uses TRBV30 and TRBJ1-2; D gene unclear. CDR1 and CDR2 from the germline V gene are GTSNPN and SVGIG (reference sequence). With 5 bases removed from V and 1 base from J, the gap between germline ends came to 11 bases. The CDR3 extends over 13 amino acids. The CDR3 bases are TGTGCCTGGGGGTTCGGGATTAACTATGGCTACACCCTC. It translates to CAWGFGINYGYTL.

V usage is TRBV6-1 and J usage is TRBJ1-4, with no clear D. The CDR3 length is 14 residues. Germline V gives CDR1 MNHNS, CDR2 SASEGT. Trimming pared 5 bases from V and 7 bases from J, leaving 14 bases between. DNA for the CDR3: TGTGCCAGCAGTCCGGTTCGGGGAGGTGAAAAACTGTTTTTT. Its translation: CASSPVRGGEKLFF.

This clonotype was counted ten times or more. The chain has TRBV7-2 and TRBJ2-3, with D hard to call. Trimming left V 4 bases short and J 4 bases short, with 12 bases between. The CDR3 is made up of 14 amino acids. The germline gives CDR1 SGHTA, CDR2 FQGNSA. This chain's CDR3 is CASSSDVPSDTQYF. CDR3 bases: TGTGCCAGCAGCTCGGACGTCCCTTCAGATACGCAGTATTTT. Together with reference TRBV7-2 and TRBJ2-3, the CDR3 gives the full variable domain: GAGVSQSPSNKVTEKGKDVELRCDPISGHTALYWYRQSLGQGLEFLIYFQGNSAPDKSGLPSDRFSAERTGGSVSTLTIQRTQQEDSAVYLCASSSDVPSDTQYFGPGTRLTVL.

The sample holds many counts of this clonotype. V is TRBV9 and J is TRBJ1-6; D call uncertain. The CDR3 contains 16 residues. The germline CDR1 and CDR2 sequences are SGDLS and YYNGEE. Trimming took 0 bases from V and 8 from J, leaving 15 bases between them. The CDR3 protein is CASSVALRSGDSPLHF. In DNA form, the CDR3 reads TGTGCCAGCAGCGTAGCCTTAAGATCAGGTGATTCACCCCTCCACTTT.

This clonotype has ten or more counts. J is TRBJ1-2 and V is TRBV12-3 or TRBV12-4, with D tentatively TRBD1 (5 bases). V shed 7 bases and J shed 4 bases, with 16 bases lying between them. The CDR3 is made up of 14 amino acids. The CDR3 DNA is TGTGCCAGCACCATACAGGTGGGGGGCTATGGCTACACCTTC. This gives the protein CASTIQVGGYGYTF.

This clonotype has ten or more counts. The chain couples TRBV29-1 to TRBJ2-7, with D uncertain. This CDR3 contains 12 residues. The V and J ends lost 4 bases and 2 bases respectively, with 9 bases between them. The germline V gene has CDR1 SQVTM and CDR2 ANQGSEA. The CDR3 sequence is CSVGVGPYEQYF. CDR3 sequence (DNA): TGCAGCGTTGGCGTAGGGCCCTACGAGCAGTACTTC.

V is TRBV13 and J is TRBJ1-1, with a possible D match to TRBD1 (6 bases). The V end was cut by 0 bases, the J end by 3 bases, with 20 bases between. Looked up from germline, CDR1 is PRHDT and CDR2 is FYEKMQ (reference sequence). This CDR3 has 18 amino acids. The CDR3 region is CASSLGLVRGRGYTEAFF. For the CDR3, the DNA is TGTGCCAGCAGCTTAGGCCTTGTCAGGGGCCGTGGGTACACTGAAGCTTTCTTT.

At least ten counts were recorded for this clonotype. The chain has TRBV7-8 and TRBJ1-6; D not certain. Germline V gives CDR1 SGHVS, CDR2 FQNEAQ. Trimming cost V 2 bases and J 0 bases, with 2 bases left between them. This CDR3 region has 14 residues. The DNA of the CDR3 is TGTGCCAGCAGCTTAAGCTCCTATAATTCACCCCTCCACTTT. As protein: CASSLSSYNSPLHF.

The rearrangement links TRBV30 to TRBJ2-1; D gene ambiguous. Germline lookup yields CDR1 GTSNPN and CDR2 SVGIG (reference sequence). The CDR3 is 11 residues long. Trimming removed 3 bases from V and 5 bases from J, with 5 bases in between. The CDR3 DNA follows: TGTGCCTGGAGAAAAGACAATGAGCAGTTCTTC. Translating gives CAWRKDNEQFF.

In this sample, this clonotype turned up a few times. J is TRBJ2-7 and V is TRBV15; D remains ambiguous. This CDR3 contains 14 residues. V was cut by 5 bases and J by 6 bases, with 17 bases left in between. The germline V gene has CDR1 LNHNV and CDR2 YYDKDF (reference sequence). The CDR3 DNA follows: TGTGCCACCAGCCGTGGAGCCGGCGCAGCCGAGCAGTACTTC. This translates into CATSRGAGAAEQYF.

The chain has TRBV19 and TRBJ2-1; the D gene is possibly TRBD1 (5 bases). Trimming took off 8 bases at V and 1 base at J, with 18 bases between the two ends. CDR1 is LNHDA and CDR2 is SQIVND in the germline V gene (reference sequence). The CDR3 totals 16 residues. The CDR3 DNA reads as TGTGCCAGTGCCATCCTGCAGGGTCTTTCCTACAATGAGCAGTTCTTC. It is translated as CASAILQGLSYNEQFF.

This clonotype was seen repeatedly, ten times or more. The chain combines TRBV19 with TRBJ1-5, with D hard to call. Trimming removed 5 bases at V and 1 base at J, with 12 bases between. From germline, CDR1 is LNHDA and CDR2 SQIVND (reference sequence). The CDR3 contains 15 residues. The CDR3 sequence is CASSRILGSNQPQHF. The CDR3 nucleotides read TGTGCCAGTAGTCGAATCCTGGGGAGCAATCAGCCCCAGCATTTT.

The CDR3 is CASNRAVNTEAFF. CDR3 nucleotide sequence: TGTGCCAGTAACAGGGCCGTTAACACTGAAGCTTTCTTT. The chain recombines TRBV6-1 with TRBJ1-1, with D tentatively TRBD1 (6 bases). The V gene lost 9 bases and the J gene lost 2 bases, with 13 bases spanning the gap. This CDR3 has 13 residues. Germline CDR1 reads MNHNS; CDR2 reads SASEGT.

The sample holds one count of this clonotype. With a much larger clone just one base away, this may be a read error. V usage is TRBV5-1 and J usage is TRBJ2-5; D possibly uses TRBD1 or TRBD2 (5 bases each). Germline-derived CDR1 and CDR2 are SGHRS and YFSETQ. The CDR3 is made up of 13 amino acids. This CDR3 is CTSSAAGRRTQYF. The CDR3 bases are TGCACCAGCAGCGCTGCAGGGAGAAGGACCCAGTACTTC.

Remarks on this clonotype: This clone may be a read error of a much larger clone one base away. The genes are TRBV2 and TRBJ1-1; 8 bases map to TRBD1. The length of the CDR3 is 16 residues. The germline CDR1 and CDR2 sequences are SNHLY and FYNNEI. In DNA, the CDR3 is TGTGCCGGCAGAGTTGGACAGGGTACCGTGAACACTGAAGCTTTCTTT. Amino acids: CAGRVGQGTVNTEAFF.

This clonotype came up once. The gene calls are TRBV19 and TRBJ1-6; tentative D call: TRBD1 (5 bases). With 11 bases removed from V and 4 bases from J, the gap between germline ends came to 18 bases. The CDR3 consists of 15 residues. Per the germline V gene, CDR1 is LNHDA and CDR2 is SQIVND (reference sequence). Here the CDR3 reads CACRGRTAYNSPLHF. The CDR3 DNA follows: TGTGCCTGCCGGGGGAGGACCGCTTATAATTCACCCCTCCACTTT. Combining the CDR3 with reference TRBV19 and TRBJ1-6 gives the whole variable domain DGGITQSPKYLFRKEGQNVTLSCEQNLNHDAMYWYRQDPGQGLRLIYYSQIVNDFQKGDIAEGYSVSREKKESFPLTVTSAQKNPTAFYLCACRGRTAYNSPLHFGNGTRLTVT.

This clonotype was counted ten times or more. The chain is built from TRBV10-3 and TRBJ2-7, with 8 positions matching TRBD2. Germline V gives CDR1 ENHRY, CDR2 SYGVKD. V lost 6 bases to trimming and J lost 2 bases; unmatched junction nucleotides: 9. This CDR3 region has 15 residues. The CDR3 region is CAIRGGAAGAYEQYF. CDR3 sequence (DNA): TGTGCCATCAGAGGAGGGGCAGCGGGAGCCTACGAGCAGTACTTC.